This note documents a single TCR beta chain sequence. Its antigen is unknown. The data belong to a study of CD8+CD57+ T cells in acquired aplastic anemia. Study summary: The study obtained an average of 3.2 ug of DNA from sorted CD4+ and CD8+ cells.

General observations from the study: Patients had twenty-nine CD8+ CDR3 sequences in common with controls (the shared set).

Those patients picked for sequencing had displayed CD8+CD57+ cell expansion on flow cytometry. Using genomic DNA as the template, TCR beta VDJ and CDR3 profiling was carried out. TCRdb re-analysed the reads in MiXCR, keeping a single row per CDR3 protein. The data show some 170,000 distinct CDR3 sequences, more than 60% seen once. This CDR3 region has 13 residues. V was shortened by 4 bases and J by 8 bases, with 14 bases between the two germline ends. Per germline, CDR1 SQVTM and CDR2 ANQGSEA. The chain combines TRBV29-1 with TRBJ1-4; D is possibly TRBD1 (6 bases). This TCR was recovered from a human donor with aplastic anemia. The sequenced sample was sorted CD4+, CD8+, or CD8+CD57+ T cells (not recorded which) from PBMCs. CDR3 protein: CSVGRGAYEKLFF. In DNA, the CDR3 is TGCAGCGTTGGTCGGGGGGCGTACGAAAAACTGTTTTTT.